This T cell receptor (beta chain) was sequenced for a study of blood T cell repertoires in COVID-19. Study-level background: Samples came from the United States, Italy and Spain, spanning acute and convalescent COVID-19. Sources were T cells, B-cell-depleted T cells, or PBMCs; the material itself was cDNA or gDNA.

This clone has just one count. In the authors' methods: Estimates of nucleated cell counts were drawn from the amplification of reference gene primers. Measured with immunoSEQ multiplex PCR; TCRdb has only the in-frame clones, and not every one. The V and J calls and clone size were taken over from that table, and D and trimming were inferred from the DNA. The sample holds some 78,000 clones; around nine tenths are singletons and the top ten take around 5.1%. Germline V gene data show CDR1 as SGHRS and CDR2 as YFSETQ. With 3 bases clipped from V and 4 bases from J, the junction kept 4 bases outside the gene matches. CDR3 size: 14 residues.

The rearrangement links TRBV5-1 to TRBJ2-3, with 8 bases that match TRBD1. Sequences were obtained from peripheral blood. The TCR was taken from a woman at least 80 years old with active or convalescent COVID-19. As DNA, the CDR3 is TGCGCCAGCAGCTCTGGACAGGGAGCAGATACGCAGTATTTT. Protein: CASSSGQGADTQYF.